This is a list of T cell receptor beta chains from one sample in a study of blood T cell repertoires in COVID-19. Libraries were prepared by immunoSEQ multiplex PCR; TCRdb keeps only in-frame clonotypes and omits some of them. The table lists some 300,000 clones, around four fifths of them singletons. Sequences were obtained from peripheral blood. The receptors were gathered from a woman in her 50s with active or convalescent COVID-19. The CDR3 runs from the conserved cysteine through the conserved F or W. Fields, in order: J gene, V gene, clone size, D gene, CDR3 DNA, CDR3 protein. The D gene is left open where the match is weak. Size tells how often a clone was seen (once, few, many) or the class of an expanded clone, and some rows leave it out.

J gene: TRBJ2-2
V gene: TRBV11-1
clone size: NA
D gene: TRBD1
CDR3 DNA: TGTGCCAGCAGCCCCGGGACAGGGGGCATCGGGGAGCTGTTTTTT
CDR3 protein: CASSPGTGGIGELFF

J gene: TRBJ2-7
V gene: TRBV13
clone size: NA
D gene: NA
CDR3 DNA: TGTGCCAGCAGCTTAGGCGGTAGCGGCTCCTACGAGCAGTACTTC
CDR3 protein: CASSLGGSGSYEQYF

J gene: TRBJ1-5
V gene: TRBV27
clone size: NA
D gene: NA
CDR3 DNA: TGTGCCAGCAGATACAGGGCAAGCAATCAGCCCCAGCATTTT
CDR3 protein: CASRYRASNQPQHF

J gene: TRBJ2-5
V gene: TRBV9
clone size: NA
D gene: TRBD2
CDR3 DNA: TGTGCCAGCAGCGTAGCGGCGGGAGGGCTACAAGAGACCCAGTACTTC
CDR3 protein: CASSVAAGGLQETQYF

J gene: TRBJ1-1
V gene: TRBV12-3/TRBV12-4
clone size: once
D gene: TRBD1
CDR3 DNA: TGTGCCAGCAGGTGGACAGGGGGCACTGAAGCTTTCTTT
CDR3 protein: CASRWTGGTEAFF

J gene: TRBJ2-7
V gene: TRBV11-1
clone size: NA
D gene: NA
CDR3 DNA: TGTGCCAGCAGCTTAGTAGGGGGTGAGCAGTACTTC
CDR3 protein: CASSLVGGEQYF

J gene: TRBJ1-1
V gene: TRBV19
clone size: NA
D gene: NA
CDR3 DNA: TGTGCCAGTAAACCGACGATAGGGACATTGAACACTGAAGCTTTCTTT
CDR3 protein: CASKPTIGTLNTEAFF

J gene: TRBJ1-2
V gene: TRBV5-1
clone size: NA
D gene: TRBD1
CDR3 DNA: TGCGCCAGCAGAGGTATCCGGGACAGTGAGTATGGCTACACCTTC
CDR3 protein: CASRGIRDSEYGYTF

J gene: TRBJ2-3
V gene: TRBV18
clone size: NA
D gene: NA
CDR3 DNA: TGTGCCAGCTCACCTCTCGGGGATACGCAGTATTTT
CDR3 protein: CASSPLGDTQYF

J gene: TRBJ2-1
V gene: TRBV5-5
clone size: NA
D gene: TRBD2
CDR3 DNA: TGTGCCAGCAGCTTAAGGCGGGAGGATGGGGATGAGCAGTTCTTC
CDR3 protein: CASSLRREDGDEQFF

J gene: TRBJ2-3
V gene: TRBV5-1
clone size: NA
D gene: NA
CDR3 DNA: TGCGCCAGCAGCTTCGGGAGCATCGGCACAGATACGCAGTATTTT
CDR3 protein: CASSFGSIGTDTQYF

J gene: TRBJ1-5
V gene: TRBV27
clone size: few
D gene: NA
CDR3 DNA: TGTGCCAGCAGTTTAAGGGGGATTCAGCCCCAGCATTTT
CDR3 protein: CASSLRGIQPQHF

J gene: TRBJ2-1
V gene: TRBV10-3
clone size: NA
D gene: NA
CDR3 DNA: TGTGCCATCAGTGAGGTTGCACAGTACAATGAGCAGTTCTTC
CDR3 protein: CAISEVAQYNEQFF

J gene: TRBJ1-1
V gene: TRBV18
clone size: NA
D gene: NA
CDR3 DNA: TGTGCCAGCTCAACGGGACTCCCGCCGATGGCTGAAGCTTTCTTT
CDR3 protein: CASSTGLPPMAEAFF

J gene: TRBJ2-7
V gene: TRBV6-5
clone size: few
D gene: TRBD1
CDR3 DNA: TGTGCCGTACTCCGGGACAGACTAACCTACGAGCAGTACTTC
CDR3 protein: CAVLRDRLTYEQYF

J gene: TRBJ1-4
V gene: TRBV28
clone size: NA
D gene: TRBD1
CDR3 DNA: TGTGCCAGCAGTTTTCAGGGGGGTGATGAAAAACTGTTTTTT
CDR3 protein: CASSFQGGDEKLFF

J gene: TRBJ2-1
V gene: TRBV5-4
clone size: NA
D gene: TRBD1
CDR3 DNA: TGTGCCAGCACCCCGCGACAGGGATGGGGCAATGAGCAGTTCTTC
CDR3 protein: CASTPRQGWGNEQFF

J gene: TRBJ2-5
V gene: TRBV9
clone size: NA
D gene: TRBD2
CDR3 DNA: TGTGCCAGCAGCCCTCGACTAGCAGAGGAGACCCAGTACTTC
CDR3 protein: CASSPRLAEETQYF

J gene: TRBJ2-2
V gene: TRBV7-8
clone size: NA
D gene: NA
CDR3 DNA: TGTGCCAGCAGCTTAAGCAACACCGGGGAGCTGTTTTTT
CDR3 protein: CASSLSNTGELFF

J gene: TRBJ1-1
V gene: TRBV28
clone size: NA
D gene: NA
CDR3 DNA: TGTGCCAGCCGGTCAGGGGTAGGGAGAGCTTTCTTT
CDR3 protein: CASRSGVGRAFF

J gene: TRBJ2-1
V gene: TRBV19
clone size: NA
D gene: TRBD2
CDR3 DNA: TGTGCCAGTAGTATAGAGAGGCTAGCGGGAGTATTTGGGAATGAGCAGTTCTTC
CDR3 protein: CASSIERLAGVFGNEQFF

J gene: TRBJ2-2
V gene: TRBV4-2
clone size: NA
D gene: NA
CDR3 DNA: TGTGCCAGCAGCCAACCAACCGGGGAGCTGTTTTTT
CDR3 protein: CASSQPTGELFF